The sequence of this T cell receptor beta chain was determined in a study of Graves' ophthalmopathy and Graves' hyperthyroidism. V shed 5 bases, J shed 9 bases, and the junction held 11 bases outside the gene matches. Germline V gene data show CDR1 as ENHRY and CDR2 as SYGVKD. The CDR3 consists of 14 residues. With regard to this clonotype: Antigen specificity is unknown.

Donors with ophthalmopathy: moderate-to-severe activity, CAS ≥3, NOSPECS ≥4, duration under 3 months. Patients were diagnosed from clinical symptoms, serum thyroxine, TRAb, thyroid ultrasound and orbital computed tomography. Amplification of TCR beta CDR3 regions used RNA transcripts. Investigators did first-round RT-PCR with HTBI primers, then second-round multiplex PCR. TCRdb reprocessed the multiplex PCR reads via MiXCR and lists one record per CDR3 protein. The table records almost 750,000 distinct CDR3 sequences, around 40% of them present only once. Overall study findings and caveats: The 13-signature model separated ophthalmopathy from stable hyperthyroidism at over 85% sensitivity and nearly 83% specificity. In predicting ophthalmopathy progression, the model reached 70.59% sensitivity and around 72% specificity.

This chain joins TRBV10-3 and TRBJ2-5, with 8 positions matching TRBD1. The specimen was peripheral blood. This TCR came from an adult man with Graves' ophthalmopathy. CDR3 protein: CAISPQGAGQPQYF. CDR3 DNA: TGTGCCATCAGTCCTCAGGGGGCCGGTCAGCCCCAGTACTTC.